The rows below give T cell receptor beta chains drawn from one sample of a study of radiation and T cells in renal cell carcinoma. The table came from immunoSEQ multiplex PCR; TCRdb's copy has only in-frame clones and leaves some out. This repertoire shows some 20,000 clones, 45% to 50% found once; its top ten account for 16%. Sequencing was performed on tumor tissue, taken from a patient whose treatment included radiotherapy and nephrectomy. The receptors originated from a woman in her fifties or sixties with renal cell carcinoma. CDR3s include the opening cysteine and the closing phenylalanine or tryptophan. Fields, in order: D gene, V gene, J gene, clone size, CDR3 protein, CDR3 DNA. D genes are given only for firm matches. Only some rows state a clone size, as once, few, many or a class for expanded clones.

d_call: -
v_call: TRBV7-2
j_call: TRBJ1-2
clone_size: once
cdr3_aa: CASSAVQENGYTF
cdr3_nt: TGTGCCAGCAGCGCAGTTCAGGAAAATGGCTACACCTTC

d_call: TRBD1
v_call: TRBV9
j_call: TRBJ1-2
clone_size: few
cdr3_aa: CASSPGQAHYGYTF
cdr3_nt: TGTGCCAGCAGCCCGGGACAGGCCCACTATGGCTACACCTTC

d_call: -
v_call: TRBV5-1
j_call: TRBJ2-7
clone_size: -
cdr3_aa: CASSLATAYEQYF
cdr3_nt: TGCGCCAGCAGCTTGGCGACAGCCTACGAGCAGTACTTC

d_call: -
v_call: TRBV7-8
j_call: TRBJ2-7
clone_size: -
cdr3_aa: CASSLGTVTYEQYF
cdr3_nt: TGTGCCAGCAGCTTAGGGACAGTCACCTACGAGCAGTACTTC

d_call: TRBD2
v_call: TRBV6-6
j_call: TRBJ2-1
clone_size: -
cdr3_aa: CASRVAGDYNEQFF
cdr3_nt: TGTGCCAGCAGAGTAGCGGGGGATTACAATGAGCAGTTCTTC

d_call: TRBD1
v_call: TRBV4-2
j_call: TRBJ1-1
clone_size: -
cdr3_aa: CASSQNQGGNTEAFF
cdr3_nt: TGTGCCAGCAGCCAGAATCAGGGGGGGAACACTGAAGCTTTCTTT

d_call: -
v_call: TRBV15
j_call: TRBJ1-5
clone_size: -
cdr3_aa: CATSRGRGWVRSNQPQHF
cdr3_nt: TGTGCCACCAGCAGAGGCAGGGGATGGGTGAGAAGCAATCAGCCCCAGCATTTT

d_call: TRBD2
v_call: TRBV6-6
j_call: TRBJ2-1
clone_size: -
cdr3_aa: CASSLSGGAYNEQFF
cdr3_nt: TGTGCCAGCAGTCTTAGCGGGGGAGCCTACAATGAGCAGTTCTTC

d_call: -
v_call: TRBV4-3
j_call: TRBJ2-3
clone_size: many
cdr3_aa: CASSQDFLGGTDTQYF
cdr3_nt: TGCGCCAGCAGCCAAGACTTCCTCGGGGGCACAGATACGCAGTATTTT

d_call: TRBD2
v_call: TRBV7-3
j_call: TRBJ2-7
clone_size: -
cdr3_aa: CASSWTSDTEQYF
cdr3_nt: TGTGCCAGCAGCTGGACTAGCGACACCGAGCAGTACTTC

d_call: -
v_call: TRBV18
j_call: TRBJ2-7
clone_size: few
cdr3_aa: CASSESRFYEQYF
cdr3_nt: TGTGCCAGCTCAGAGTCTCGCTTTTACGAGCAGTACTTC

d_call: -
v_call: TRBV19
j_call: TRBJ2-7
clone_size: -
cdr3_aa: CASSMVSSYEQYF
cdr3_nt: TGTGCCAGTAGTATGGTCAGCTCCTACGAGCAGTACTTC

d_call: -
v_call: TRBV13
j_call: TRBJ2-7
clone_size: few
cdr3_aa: CASSLGDSSYEQYF
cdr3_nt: TGTGCCAGCAGCTTAGGGGACTCCTCCTACGAGCAGTACTTC

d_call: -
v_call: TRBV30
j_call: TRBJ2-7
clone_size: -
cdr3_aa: CAWGGDPTGTYEQYF
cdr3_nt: TGTGCCTGGGGGGGCGACCCCACAGGAACCTACGAGCAGTACTTC

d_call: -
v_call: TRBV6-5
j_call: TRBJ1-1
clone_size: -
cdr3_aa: CASSYSADTEAFF
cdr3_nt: TGTGCCAGCAGTTACTCCGCAGACACTGAAGCTTTCTTT

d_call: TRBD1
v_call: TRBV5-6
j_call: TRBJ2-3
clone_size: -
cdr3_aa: CASSLRTGGTDTQYF
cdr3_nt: TGTGCCAGCAGCTTGAGGACAGGGGGTACAGATACGCAGTATTTT

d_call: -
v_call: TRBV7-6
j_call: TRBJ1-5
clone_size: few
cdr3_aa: CASSLVSGQPQHF
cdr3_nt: TGTGCCAGCAGCTTAGTTTCGGGGCAGCCCCAGCATTTT

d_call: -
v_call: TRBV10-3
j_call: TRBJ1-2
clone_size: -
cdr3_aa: CAISRLKLGGYTF
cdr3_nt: TGTGCCATCAGCAGACTCAAATTGGGTGGCTACACCTTC

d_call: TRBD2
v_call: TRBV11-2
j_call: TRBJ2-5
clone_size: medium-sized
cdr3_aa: CASSLIRGGLETQYF
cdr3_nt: TGTGCCAGCAGCTTAATACGGGGGGGCTTAGAGACCCAGTACTTC

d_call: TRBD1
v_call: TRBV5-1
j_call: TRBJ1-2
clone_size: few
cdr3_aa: CASSDRTGSGGYTF
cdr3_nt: TGCGCCAGCAGCGACCGGACAGGGTCGGGAGGCTACACCTTC

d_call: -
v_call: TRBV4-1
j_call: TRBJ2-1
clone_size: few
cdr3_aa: CASSQEEGYNEQFF
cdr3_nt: TGCGCCAGCAGCCAAGAGGAAGGATACAATGAGCAGTTCTTC

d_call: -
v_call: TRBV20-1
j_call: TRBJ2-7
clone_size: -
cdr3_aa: CSTRSGVEQYF
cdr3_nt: TGCAGTACTAGATCAGGTGTCGAGCAGTACTTC

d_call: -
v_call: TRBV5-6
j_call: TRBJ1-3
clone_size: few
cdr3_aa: CASSLVSSGNTIYF
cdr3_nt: TGTGCCAGCAGCTTGGTGAGCTCTGGAAACACCATATATTTT

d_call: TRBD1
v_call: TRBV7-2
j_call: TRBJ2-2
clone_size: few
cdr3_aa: CASSWDRRNTGELFF
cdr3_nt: TGTGCCAGCAGCTGGGACAGAAGGAACACCGGGGAGCTGTTTTTT

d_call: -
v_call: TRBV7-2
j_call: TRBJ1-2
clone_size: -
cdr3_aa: CASSQDALGTGYTF
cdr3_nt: TGTGCCAGCAGCCAGGACGCGTTGGGGACGGGCTACACCTTC

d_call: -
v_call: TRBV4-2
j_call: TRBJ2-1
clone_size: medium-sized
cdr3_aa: CASSQEEGRINEQFF
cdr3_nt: TGTGCCAGCAGCCAAGAGGAGGGTAGAATCAATGAGCAGTTCTTC